The next 10 T cell receptor beta chains were all read from a single sample in a study of OX40 agonist ivuxolimab in advanced cancers. The receptor library was made with the immunoSEQ multiplex PCR assay. Sourced from immuneACCESS, this table was stored by TCRdb with only in-frame sequences that have V and J called. A share of the clones is absent; for the studies checked, an unresolved V gene accounts for under half, and the remainder has no known explanation. For this sample there are approximately 59,000 clones; around four fifths appear just once. About 3.5% of the sample is held by the ten biggest clonotypes. Sequences were derived from CD4+ or CD8+ T cells sorted from blood, sampled in a trial of the OX40 agonist ivuxolimab. The receptors were gathered from an adult with an advanced solid tumor such as melanoma, head and neck, liver or kidney cancer.

The chain carries TRBV4-1 and TRBJ2-3; D gene unclear. The germline gives CDR1 MGHRA, CDR2 YSYEKL. CDR3 size: 17 residues. Trimming cost V 4 bases and J 0 bases, with 17 bases left between them. DNA of the CDR3: TGCGCCAGCAGCCCCGCCACTGGCTGGATTAGCACAGATACGCAGTATTTT. This encodes CASSPATGWISTDTQYF.

J is TRBJ1-5 and V is TRBV27, with D perhaps matching TRBD1 (5 bases). Germline CDR1 reads MNHEY; CDR2 reads SMNVEV (reference sequence). The CDR3 spans 14 residues. Trimming took 3 bases from V and 6 from J, leaving 12 bases between them. Written as DNA, the CDR3 is TGTGCCAGCAGTTTCCCGCAGGGTGGTCAGCCCCAGCATTTT. It codes for CASSFPQGGQPQHF.

This sequence joins TRBV7-2 and TRBJ1-4; TRBD1 is a possible D gene (6 bases). This CDR3 contains 15 residues. Trimming removed 1 base from V and 0 bases from J, with 6 bases in between. CDR1 SGHTA and CDR2 FQGNSA come from the germline V gene. DNA for the CDR3: TGTGCCAGCAGCTTAGGACAGGCAACTAATGAAAAACTGTTTTTT. It yields the protein CASSLGQATNEKLFF.

The chain carries TRBV27 and TRBJ2-4; 8 nucleotides agree with TRBD2. The CDR3 length is 15 residues. Germline assignment: CDR1 MNHEY and CDR2 SMNVEV (reference sequence). V was clipped by 6 bases and J by 5 bases; unmatched bases: 9. In DNA, the CDR3 is TGTGCCAGCAGGTCGTCGGGGGGGTCCCAAAACATTCAGTACTTC. Protein sequence: CASRSSGGSQNIQYF.

V is TRBV6-1 and J is TRBJ1-6; no firm D call. The CDR3 loop spans 13 amino acids. V was pared by 6 bases and J by 8 bases, with 11 bases between. Germline V gives CDR1 MNHNS, CDR2 SASEGT. The CDR3 here is CASSDGRYSPLHF. CDR3 bases: TGTGCCAGCAGCGATGGGAGATATTCACCCCTCCACTTT.

This chain connects TRBV19 to TRBJ2-3, with unresolved D. This CDR3 has 13 residues. Germline V gives CDR1 LNHDA, CDR2 SQIVND (reference sequence). V was trimmed by 6 bases and J by 0 bases, leaving 7 bases between them. The CDR3 region has the DNA TGTGCCAGTAGCCCGGAGAGCACAGATACGCAGTATTTT. It translates to CASSPESTDTQYF.

Here the CDR3 DNA reads TGCGCCAGCAGCCCGACTAGCGGGGTACGGGAGCTGTTTTTT. Translated, it gives CASSPTSGVRELFF. The chain uses TRBV5-1 and TRBJ2-2; 11 nucleotides match TRBD2. The CDR3 covers 14 residues. The trim removed 4 bases at V and 9 bases at J, leaving 5 bases unmatched. Germline CDR1 is SGHRS and CDR2 is YFSETQ.

The count of this clone is one. The chain combines TRBV7-2 with TRBJ2-3; 13 bases agree with TRBD2. Germline V gene lookup returns CDR1 SGHTA and CDR2 FQGNSA. The junction had 10 bases not matched to a gene; V was cut back by 4 bases and J by 0 bases. The CDR3 spans 19 residues. The CDR3 coding sequence is TGTGCCAGCAGCTCTTACCGAGGACTAGCGGGAGAGAGCACAGATACGCAGTATTTT. It yields the protein CASSSYRGLAGESTDTQYF.

This chain connects TRBV15 to TRBJ2-1; 10 bases agree with TRBD2. Germline V lookup: CDR1 LNHNV, CDR2 YYDKDF (reference sequence). The CDR3 has 17 residues. The V gene end was trimmed by 5 bases and the J gene end by 3 bases; junction bases not matched to a gene: 10. CDR3 sequence reads: CATSFPPGTSDYNEQFF. CDR3 DNA sequence: TGTGCCACCAGCTTTCCGCCCGGGACTAGCGACTACAATGAGCAGTTCTTC.

This chain connects TRBV19 to TRBJ2-5; 8 bases are shared with TRBD2. J lost 0 bases, V lost 1 base, and 1 base had no gene match. CDR1 and CDR2 (germline): LNHDA, SQIVND (reference sequence). This CDR3 has 15 amino acids. The CDR3 nucleotides read TGTGCCAGTAGTATAGCGGGAGGGGACCAAGAGACCCAGTACTTC. It encodes CASSIAGGDQETQYF.